In this sample, the clone carrying this T cell receptor beta chain turned up many times. The antigen is not known. The data are from a study of response to subunit inactivated influenza vaccine. The CDR3 length is 13 residues. Trimming took 3 bases from V and 8 from J, leaving 13 bases between them. CDR1 and CDR2 (germline): MGHDK, SYGVNS. Study findings and constraints: Authors suggested that a seasonal influenza vaccination recruits few new T cells each time.

MiXCR was run by TCRdb on the RT-PCR reads, yielding one entry per CDR3 protein. Of 400,000 to 650,000 distinct CDR3 sequences detected, approximately 7.8% appear once; the ten largest clones hold about 12%. The V and J genes are TRBV25-1 and TRBJ1-2, with D possibly being TRBD1 (6 bases). This clonotype was sampled from a man between 50 and 75 years old who received an inactivated influenza vaccine. The source material was PBMCs from blood, sampled roughly 24 months after vaccination. The CDR3, as DNA: TGTGCCAGCAGTGAGGCAGGGGAAGTGGGCTACACCTTC. This translates into CASSEAGEVGYTF.